A selection of T cell receptor beta chains follows, all from one sample in a study of blood T cell repertoires in COVID-19. Sequencing used immunoSEQ multiplex PCR; TCRdb keeps in-frame clones, though not all of them. The data contain about 15,000 clones, 75% to 90% of them singletons. Sequencing input: peripheral blood. Source of these receptors: a human donor in a cohort sampled during active COVID-19. Each CDR3 is given with its conserved first and last residue. D genes are given only for firm matches. Size values are once, few and many counts, or a class for expanded clones, and some rows have none.

clone size | D gene | J gene | V gene | CDR3 DNA | CDR3 protein
few | . | TRBJ1-1 | TRBV7-2 | TGTGCCAGCAGCTTAGTCGGGGGTTGGGACACTGAAGCTTTCTTT | CASSLVGGWDTEAFF
. | . | TRBJ2-5 | TRBV6-6 | TGTGCCAGCAGTTATCCCCCCAACCAAGAGACCCAGTACTTC | CASSYPPNQETQYF
. | . | TRBJ2-1 | TRBV18 | TGTGCCAGCTCACCCAGGGCCCCCGGCATATGGAGCGAGCAGTTCTTC | CASSPRAPGIWSEQFF
. | . | TRBJ1-1 | TRBV6-6 | TGTGCCAGCGTTTACGAAGCGATGAACACTGAAGCTTTCTTT | CASVYEAMNTEAFF
. | . | TRBJ2-1 | TRBV6-2/TRBV6-3 | TGTGCCAGCAGTTACGGGGACTCGGGGTACAATGAGCAGTTCTTC | CASSYGDSGYNEQFF
. | TRBD1 | TRBJ2-2 | TRBV5-1 | TGCGCCAGCAGCCCGGACAGGGGGCCTTACACCGGGGAGCTGTTTTTT | CASSPDRGPYTGELFF
. | . | TRBJ1-3 | TRBV15 | TGTGCCACCAGGGGCTCAAACAGGGCTGGAAACACCATATATTTT | CATRGSNRAGNTIYF
. | TRBD2 | TRBJ2-5 | TRBV30 | TGTGCCTGGAGTTCCGGGACTATCGGGGAGACCCAGTACTTC | CAWSSGTIGETQYF
. | TRBD1 | TRBJ2-3 | TRBV6-5 | TGTGCCAGCAGGACGACAGGGACAGATACGCAGTATTTT | CASRTTGTDTQYF
. | . | TRBJ2-6 | TRBV4-3 | TGCGCCAGCAGCCAAGATAGCACGATCTCTGGGGCCAACGTCCTGACTTTC | CASSQDSTISGANVLTF
. | TRBD2 | TRBJ2-3 | TRBV7-9 | TGTGCCAGCAGCTTTTATGGGACTAGCGGCACAGATACGCAGTATTTT | CASSFYGTSGTDTQYF
. | . | TRBJ2-7 | TRBV7-8 | TGTGCCAGCAGCTTAGCGGGCAGCATCTATACTTTGCAGTACTTC | CASSLAGSIYTLQYF
. | TRBD2 | TRBJ2-1 | TRBV29-1 | TGCAGCGTTAATCTAGCGGGATACAATGAGCAGTTCTTC | CSVNLAGYNEQFF
. | TRBD2 | TRBJ2-1 | TRBV3-1/TRBV3-2 | TGTGCCAGCAGCCAAGAGGTTAGCGGGGGAAAGCAGTTCTTC | CASSQEVSGGKQFF
. | TRBD1 | TRBJ2-1 | TRBV5-1 | TGCGCCAGCAGCCCACCCGGACAGGGTATCAATGAGCAGTTCTTC | CASSPPGQGINEQFF
. | . | TRBJ1-2 | TRBV18 | TGTGCCAGCTCACCAGGAGCAGAAAACTATGGCTACACCTTC | CASSPGAENYGYTF
. | . | TRBJ1-5 | TRBV5-1 | TGCGCCAGCAGCTTGGATGGCTCTCTGGGCAATCAGCCCCAGCATTTT | CASSLDGSLGNQPQHF
. | TRBD2 | TRBJ2-7 | TRBV27 | TGTGCCAGCAGTCGCCCGGGGGGGACTTCCTACGAGCAGTACTTC | CASSRPGGTSYEQYF
. | . | TRBJ2-1 | TRBV11-3 | TGTGCCAGCAGCTTAAGGGGTTCGAGTGAGCAGTTCTTC | CASSLRGSSEQFF
few | TRBD1 | TRBJ2-7 | TRBV11-2 | TGTGCCAGCAGCCTGGCCAGGGGGTCCTACGAGCAGTACTTC | CASSLARGSYEQYF
. | . | TRBJ2-1 | TRBV9 | TGTGCCAGCAGCTCGAATGGCTATGAGCAGTTCTTC | CASSSNGYEQFF
. | . | TRBJ2-1 | TRBV6-6 | TGTGCCAGCAGTCGACAGGGCGGGAGTTCCTACAATGAGCAGTTCTTC | CASSRQGGSSYNEQFF
. | . | TRBJ1-2 | TRBV9 | TGTGCCAGCAGCGCCACAGGGTCTCTGGGCTACACCTTC | CASSATGSLGYTF
once | TRBD1 | TRBJ2-3 | TRBV19 | TGTGCCAGTAGTGGCCGGGACAGGGGGTCAGATACGCAGTATTTT | CASSGRDRGSDTQYF
. | TRBD2 | TRBJ2-7 | TRBV6-5 | TGTGCCAGCAGTTCCGGGACTACCTCCTACGAGCAGTACTTC | CASSSGTTSYEQYF
. | . | TRBJ1-1 | TRBV7-2 | TGTGCCAGCAGCTTTGAACCCCTACTCACGGGCACTGAAGCTTTCTTT | CASSFEPLLTGTEAFF
. | . | TRBJ1-1 | TRBV19 | TGTGCCAGTCAGAGTGCAGGGCCCGCGGGGGGCACTGAAGCTTTCTTT | CASQSAGPAGGTEAFF
. | TRBD2 | TRBJ2-1 | TRBV6-5 | TGTGCCAGCAGACCCCCGGCGGGGGGGATAGGTGAGCAGTTCTTC | CASRPPAGGIGEQFF
. | TRBD1 | TRBJ1-2 | TRBV2 | TGTGCCAGCGTCCCCCGGACAGGGGACTATGGCTACACCTTC | CASVPRTGDYGYTF
once | TRBD1 | TRBJ2-3 | TRBV7-6 | TGTGCCAGCAGCCCCCACGGGGACAGGGGGGTTTTTACGCAGTATTTT | CASSPHGDRGVFTQYF
. | . | TRBJ1-2 | TRBV10-3 | TGTGCCATCAGTGATACTGCCTATGGCTACACCTTC | CAISDTAYGYTF
. | TRBD1 | TRBJ1-1 | TRBV9 | TGTGCCAGCAGCGCCTTTTCACAGGGGATGGACACTGAAGCTTTCTTT | CASSAFSQGMDTEAFF
. | . | TRBJ1-1 | TRBV5-1 | TGCGCCAGCAGCTTGGCCCACGCAGGGGTTAACACTGAAGCTTTCTTT | CASSLAHAGVNTEAFF
. | . | TRBJ1-6 | TRBV14 | TGTGCCAGCAGCCAAGGTGCCCGTTTGGCCACCCTCCACTTT | CASSQGARLATLHF
. | . | TRBJ1-1 | TRBV5-1 | TGCGCCAGCAGCTTGGCCGGACTCATGAACACTGAAGCTTTCTTT | CASSLAGLMNTEAFF
. | . | TRBJ2-3 | TRBV28 | TGTGCCAGCAGTGACTCTGGCACAGATACGCAGTATTTT | CASSDSGTDTQYF
. | TRBD1 | TRBJ1-1 | TRBV5-4 | TGTGCCAGCAGCTTTCAGGGGGCGGGAAACACTGAAGCTTTCTTT | CASSFQGAGNTEAFF
. | . | TRBJ2-5 | TRBV3-1/TRBV3-2 | TGTGCCAGCAGCCCCCGGGTTGAGACCCAGTACTTC | CASSPRVETQYF
. | TRBD1 | TRBJ1-5 | TRBV5-6 | TGTGCCAGCAGCCGACAGGGTGTGTCCAATCAGCCCCAGCATTTT | CASSRQGVSNQPQHF
. | . | TRBJ1-3 | TRBV9 | TGTGCCAGCAGCGTAGGAAGCGTAAGATCCGGAAACACCATATATTTT | CASSVGSVRSGNTIYF
. | TRBD2 | TRBJ2-2 | TRBV28 | TGTGCCAGCAGTTCATTCAGCGGGAGCGGCACCGGGGAGCTGTTTTTT | CASSSFSGSGTGELFF
. | . | TRBJ1-4 | TRBV4-3 | TGCGCCAGCAGTCAATTCTCGGGATTGAATGAAAAACTGTTTTTT | CASSQFSGLNEKLFF
. | . | TRBJ2-6 | TRBV18 | TGTGCCAGCTCCCGAGGCGGGGACTCTGGGGCCAACGTCCTGACTTTC | CASSRGGDSGANVLTF
. | . | TRBJ1-2 | TRBV6-5 | TGTGCCAGCAGTATTGACAGGTCTAACTATGGCTACACCTTC | CASSIDRSNYGYTF
. | TRBD2 | TRBJ2-1 | TRBV7-6 | TGTGCCAGCAGCCTAACCCGGACTAGCGGGATGGGTGAGCAGTTCTTC | CASSLTRTSGMGEQFF
. | TRBD2 | TRBJ2-7 | TRBV30 | TGTGCCTGGAGTCGGCGGGGGAGCTCCTACGAGCAGTACTTC | CAWSRRGSSYEQYF
. | . | TRBJ2-2 | TRBV7-3 | TGTGCCAGCAGCTTAACGGTCGGGGCGAACACCGGGGAGCTGTTTTTT | CASSLTVGANTGELFF
. | . | TRBJ1-3 | TRBV18 | TGTGCCAGCTCACCACCCCTGCAGGGCATGGTTGGAAACACCATATATTTT | CASSPPLQGMVGNTIYF
. | TRBD1 | TRBJ1-1 | TRBV7-6 | TGTGCCAGCAGTAAATTTCCCGGGACAGGAATTAACACTGAAGCTTTCTTT | CASSKFPGTGINTEAFF
. | TRBD2 | TRBJ2-7 | TRBV29-1 | TGCAGCGTCTGGGGAGGAGCGGGGGACCCCTACGAGCAGTACTTC | CSVWGGAGDPYEQYF